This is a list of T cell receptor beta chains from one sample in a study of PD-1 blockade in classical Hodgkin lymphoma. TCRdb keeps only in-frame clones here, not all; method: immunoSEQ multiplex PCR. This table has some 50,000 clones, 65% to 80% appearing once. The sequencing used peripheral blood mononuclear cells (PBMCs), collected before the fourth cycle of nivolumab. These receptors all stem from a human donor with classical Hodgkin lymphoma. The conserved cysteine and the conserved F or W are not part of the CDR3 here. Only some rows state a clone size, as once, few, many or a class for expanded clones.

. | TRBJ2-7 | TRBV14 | ASSWGSSDEQY
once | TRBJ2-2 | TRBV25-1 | ASSLRQENTGELF
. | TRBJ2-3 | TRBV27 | ASSSLAGGVDTQY
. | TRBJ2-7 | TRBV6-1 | ASSPEGGRADEQY
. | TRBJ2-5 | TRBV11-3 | ASSLVRCGGRATQETQY
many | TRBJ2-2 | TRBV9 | ASSPRDRGGTGELF
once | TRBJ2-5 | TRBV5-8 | ASSSIRLAEETQY
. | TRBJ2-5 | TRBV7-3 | ASSPGQQETQY
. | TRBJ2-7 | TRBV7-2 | ASSLVGGLANYEQY
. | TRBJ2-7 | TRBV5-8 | ASSFPDVTWSEQY
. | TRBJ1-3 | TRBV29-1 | SVEDRATGTGNTIY
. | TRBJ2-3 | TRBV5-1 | ASSLALGAYTDTQY
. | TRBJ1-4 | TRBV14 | ASSQRANEKLF
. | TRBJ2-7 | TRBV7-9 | ASSRDSNSYEQY
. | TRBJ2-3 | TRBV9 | ASSVSSDTQY
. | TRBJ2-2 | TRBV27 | ASSLSGQLNTGELF
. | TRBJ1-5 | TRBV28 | ASSSLDRDYQPQH
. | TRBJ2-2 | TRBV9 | ASDRGEAGELF
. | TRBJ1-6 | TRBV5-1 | ASSLDTVESPLH
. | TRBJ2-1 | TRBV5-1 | ASSSRLAEYNEQF
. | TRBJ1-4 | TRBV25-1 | ASSEFQGGTNEKLF
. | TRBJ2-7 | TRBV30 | AWSGQGYEQY
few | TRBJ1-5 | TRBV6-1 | ASSEPSGYSNQPQH
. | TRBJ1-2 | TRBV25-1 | ASSEVGAGPNYGYT
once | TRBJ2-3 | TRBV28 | ASSFDRYTQY
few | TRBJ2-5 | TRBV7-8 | ASSQLAYQETQY
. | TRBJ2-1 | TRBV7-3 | ASSLGLLVGQF
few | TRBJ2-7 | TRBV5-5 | ASTTVSYEQY
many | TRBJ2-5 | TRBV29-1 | SVETGTSGRAISQETQY
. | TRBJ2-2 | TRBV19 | ASSRSNTGELF